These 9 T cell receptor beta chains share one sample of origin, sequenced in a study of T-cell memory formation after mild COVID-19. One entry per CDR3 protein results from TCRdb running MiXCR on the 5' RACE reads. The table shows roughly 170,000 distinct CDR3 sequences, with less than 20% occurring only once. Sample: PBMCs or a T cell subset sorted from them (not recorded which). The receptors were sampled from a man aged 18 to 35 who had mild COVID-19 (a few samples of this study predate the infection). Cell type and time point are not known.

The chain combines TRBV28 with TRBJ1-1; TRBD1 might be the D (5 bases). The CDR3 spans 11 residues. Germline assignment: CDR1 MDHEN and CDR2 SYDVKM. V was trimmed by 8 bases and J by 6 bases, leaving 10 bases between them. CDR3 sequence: CASRWGAEAFF. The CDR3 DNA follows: TGTGCCAGCCGCTGGGGGGCTGAAGCTTTCTTT.

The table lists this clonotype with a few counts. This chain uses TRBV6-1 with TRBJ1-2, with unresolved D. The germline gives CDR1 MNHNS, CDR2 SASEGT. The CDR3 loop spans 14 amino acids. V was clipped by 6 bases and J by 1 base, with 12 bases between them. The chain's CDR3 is CASSQRPDNYGYTF. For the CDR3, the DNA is TGTGCCAGCAGCCAGAGGCCGGATAACTATGGCTACACCTTC.

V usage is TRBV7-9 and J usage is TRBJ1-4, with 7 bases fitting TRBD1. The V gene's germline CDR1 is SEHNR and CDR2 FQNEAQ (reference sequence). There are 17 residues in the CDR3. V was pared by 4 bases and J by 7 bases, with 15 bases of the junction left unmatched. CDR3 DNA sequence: TGTGCCAGCAGCTCCGGCGGACGAATGACAGGGAGTGAAAAACTGTTTTTT. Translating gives CASSSGGRMTGSEKLFF.

In nucleotides, the CDR3 is TGTGCCATCAGTCAGAACGAAAGGGAGGCCCAGCATTTT. Protein: CAISQNEREAQHF. The V gene is TRBV10-3, the J gene TRBJ1-5; D ambiguous. Between the trimmed V and J ends, which lost 5 bases and 11 bases, there was a span of 16 bases. CDR3 size: 13 residues. Germline values: CDR1 ENHRY, CDR2 SYGVKD.

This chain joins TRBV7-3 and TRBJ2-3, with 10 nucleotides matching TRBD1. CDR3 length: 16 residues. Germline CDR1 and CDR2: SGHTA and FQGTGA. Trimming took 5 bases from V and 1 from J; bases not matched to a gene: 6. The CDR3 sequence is CASSLQGQGRTDTQYF. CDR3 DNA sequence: TGTGCCAGCAGCCTCCAGGGACAGGGGCGCACAGATACGCAGTATTTT.

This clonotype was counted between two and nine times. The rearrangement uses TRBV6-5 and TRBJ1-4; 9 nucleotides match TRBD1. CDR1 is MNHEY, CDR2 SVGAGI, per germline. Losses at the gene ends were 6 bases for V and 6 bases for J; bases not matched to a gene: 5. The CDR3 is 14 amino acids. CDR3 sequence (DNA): TGTGCCAGCAGCTCGACAGGGGGACATGAAAAACTGTTTTTT. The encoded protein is CASSSTGGHEKLFF.

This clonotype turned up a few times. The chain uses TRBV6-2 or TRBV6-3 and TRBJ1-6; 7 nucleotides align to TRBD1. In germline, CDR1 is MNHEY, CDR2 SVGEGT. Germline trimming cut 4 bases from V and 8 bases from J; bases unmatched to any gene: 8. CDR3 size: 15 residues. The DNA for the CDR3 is TGTGCCAGCAGTTCCCAGGACAGGACTTATTCACCCCTCCACTTT. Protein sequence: CASSSQDRTYSPLHF.

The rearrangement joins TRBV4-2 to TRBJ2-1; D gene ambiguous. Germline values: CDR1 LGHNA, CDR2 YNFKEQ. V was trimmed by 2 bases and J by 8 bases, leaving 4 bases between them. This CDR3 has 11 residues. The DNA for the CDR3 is TGTGCCAGCAGCCAAACCCATGAGCAGTTCTTC. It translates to CASSQTHEQFF.

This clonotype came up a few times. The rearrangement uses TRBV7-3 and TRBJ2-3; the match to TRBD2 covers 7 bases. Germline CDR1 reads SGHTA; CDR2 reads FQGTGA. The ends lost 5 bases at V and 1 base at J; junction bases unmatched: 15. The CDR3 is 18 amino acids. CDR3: CASSPLASGGRRTDTQYF. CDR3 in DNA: TGTGCCAGCAGCCCCCTGGCCTCGGGAGGCAGGCGCACAGATACGCAGTATTTT.